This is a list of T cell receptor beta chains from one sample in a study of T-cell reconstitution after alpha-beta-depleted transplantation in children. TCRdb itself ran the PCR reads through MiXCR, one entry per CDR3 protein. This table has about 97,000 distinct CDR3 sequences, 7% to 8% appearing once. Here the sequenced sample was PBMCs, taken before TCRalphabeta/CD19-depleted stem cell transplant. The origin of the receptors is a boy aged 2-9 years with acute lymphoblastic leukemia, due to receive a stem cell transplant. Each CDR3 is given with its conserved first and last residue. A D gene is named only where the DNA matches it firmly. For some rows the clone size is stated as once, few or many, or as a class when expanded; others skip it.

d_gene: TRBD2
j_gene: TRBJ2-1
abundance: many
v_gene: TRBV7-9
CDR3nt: TGTGCCAGCAGCTTAATCCTAGCGGGGGACAATGAGCAGTTCTTC
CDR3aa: CASSLILAGDNEQFF

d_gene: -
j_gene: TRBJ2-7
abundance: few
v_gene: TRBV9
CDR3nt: TGTGCCAGCAGCCCCCCCTCCCCGGGAGAGCAGTACTTC
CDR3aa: CASSPPSPGEQYF

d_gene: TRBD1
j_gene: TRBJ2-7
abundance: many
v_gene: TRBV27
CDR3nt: TGTGCCAGCAGTCGTTGGACAGGGAATTACGAGCAGTACTTC
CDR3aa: CASSRWTGNYEQYF

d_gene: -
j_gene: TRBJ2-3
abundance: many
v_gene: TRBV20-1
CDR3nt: TGCAGTGCTATGCCTCTAGCTGGCGGGGGCCCAGATACGCAGTATTTT
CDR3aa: CSAMPLAGGGPDTQYF

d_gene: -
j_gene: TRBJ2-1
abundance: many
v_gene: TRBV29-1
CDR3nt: TGCAGCGTTGAAGATGGGCAGGGAGGCACTTACAATGAGCAGTTCTTC
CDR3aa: CSVEDGQGGTYNEQFF

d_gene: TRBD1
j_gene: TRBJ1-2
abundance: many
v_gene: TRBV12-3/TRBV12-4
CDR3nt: TGTGCCAGCAGCTTAAATACAGGGGCGTACTATGGCTACACCTTC
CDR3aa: CASSLNTGAYYGYTF

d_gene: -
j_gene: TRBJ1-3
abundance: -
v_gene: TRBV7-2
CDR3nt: TGTGCCAGCAGCTTATCGCAGGGCCAGAGCTCTGGAAACACCATATATTTT
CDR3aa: CASSLSQGQSSGNTIYF

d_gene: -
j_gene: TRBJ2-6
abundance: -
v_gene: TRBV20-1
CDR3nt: TGCAGTGCTAGAGACAGGTACTCTGGGGCCAACGTCCTGACTTTC
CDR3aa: CSARDRYSGANVLTF

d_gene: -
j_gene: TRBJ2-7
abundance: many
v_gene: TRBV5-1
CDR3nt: TGCGCCAGCAGCTTGGGGACGGCCCGGGACGAGCAGTACTTC
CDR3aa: CASSLGTARDEQYF

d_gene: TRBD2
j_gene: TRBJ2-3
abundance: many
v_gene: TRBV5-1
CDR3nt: TGCGCCAGCAGCTTGCCAGCGGGGGACACAGATACGCAGTATTTT
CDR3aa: CASSLPAGDTDTQYF

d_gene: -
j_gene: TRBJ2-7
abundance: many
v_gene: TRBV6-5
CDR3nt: TGTGCCAGCAGTCCCCAGGACCTAACCTCCTACGAGCAGTACTTC
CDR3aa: CASSPQDLTSYEQYF

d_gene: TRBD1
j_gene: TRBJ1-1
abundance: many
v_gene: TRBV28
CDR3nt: TGTGCCAGCACCAGGGGACAGGGTCTGACTGAAGCTTTCTTT
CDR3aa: CASTRGQGLTEAFF

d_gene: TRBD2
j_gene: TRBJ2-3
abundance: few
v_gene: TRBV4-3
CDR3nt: TGCGCCAGCAGCCAAGTGGTGGTAGCGGGGAGGGATACGCAGTATTTT
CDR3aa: CASSQVVVAGRDTQYF

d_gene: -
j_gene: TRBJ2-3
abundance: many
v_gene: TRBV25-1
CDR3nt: TGTGCCAGCAGTGAATATATAGGGGGCACAGATACGCAGTATTTT
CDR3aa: CASSEYIGGTDTQYF

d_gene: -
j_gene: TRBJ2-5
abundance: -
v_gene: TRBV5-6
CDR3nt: TGTGCCATGGGCCCGCGGCGGGGCGGCGAGACCCAGTACTTC
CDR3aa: CAMGPRRGGETQYF

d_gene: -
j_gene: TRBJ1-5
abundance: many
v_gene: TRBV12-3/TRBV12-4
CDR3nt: TGTGCCAGCAGTCCCACGGAGGATCAGCCCCAGCATTTT
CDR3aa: CASSPTEDQPQHF

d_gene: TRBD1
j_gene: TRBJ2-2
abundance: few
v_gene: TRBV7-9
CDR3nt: TGTGCCAGCAGCTTAGGAGACAGGGCCACCGGGGAGCTGTTTTTT
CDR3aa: CASSLGDRATGELFF

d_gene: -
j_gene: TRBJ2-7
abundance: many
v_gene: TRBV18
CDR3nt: TGTGCCAGCTCACCACCTAGCGGCAGTAACCACGAGCAGTACTTC
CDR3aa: CASSPPSGSNHEQYF

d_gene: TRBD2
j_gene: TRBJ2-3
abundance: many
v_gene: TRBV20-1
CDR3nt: TGCAGTGCTACGCTAGCGGCGGTAGGGGATACGCAGTATTTT
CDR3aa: CSATLAAVGDTQYF

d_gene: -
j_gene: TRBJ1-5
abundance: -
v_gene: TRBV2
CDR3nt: TGTGCCAGCAGTCCCCGGGGGGGGACTTCAGGGAATCAGCCCCAGCATTTT
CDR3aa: CASSPRGGTSGNQPQHF

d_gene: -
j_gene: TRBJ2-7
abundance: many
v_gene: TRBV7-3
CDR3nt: TGTGCCAGCAGCGTGACTGGGGCCCCTGAAGCCGAGCAGTACTTC
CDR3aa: CASSVTGAPEAEQYF

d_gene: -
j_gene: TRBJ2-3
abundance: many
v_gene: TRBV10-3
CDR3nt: TGTGCCATCAGTGAGCCTTATCAGGGGAGACAGACGGTTTCCACTAGCACAGATACGCAGTATTTT
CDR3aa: CAISEPYQGRQTVSTSTDTQYF

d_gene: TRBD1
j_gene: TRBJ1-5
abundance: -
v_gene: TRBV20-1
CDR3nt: TGCAGTGCTAGACCCCCGGACAGGGCCAATCAGCCCCAGCATTTT
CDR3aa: CSARPPDRANQPQHF

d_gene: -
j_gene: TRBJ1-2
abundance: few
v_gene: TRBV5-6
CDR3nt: TGTGCCAGCAGCTTGAGGGACACCTACAACTATGGCTACACCTTC
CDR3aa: CASSLRDTYNYGYTF

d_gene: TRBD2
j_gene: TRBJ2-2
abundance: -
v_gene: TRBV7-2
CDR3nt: TGTGCCAGCAGCTTAACAGCGGGGGGTCTTAACACCGGGGAGCTGTTTTTT
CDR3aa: CASSLTAGGLNTGELFF

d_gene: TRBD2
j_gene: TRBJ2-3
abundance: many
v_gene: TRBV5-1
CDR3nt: TGCGCCAGCAGCTCCCCGGGACTAGCCACAGATACGCAGTATTTT
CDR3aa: CASSSPGLATDTQYF

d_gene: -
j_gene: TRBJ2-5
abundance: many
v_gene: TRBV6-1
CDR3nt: TGTGCCAGCAGTGAAGCGGTGGGGGCAGAGACCCAGTACTTC
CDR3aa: CASSEAVGAETQYF

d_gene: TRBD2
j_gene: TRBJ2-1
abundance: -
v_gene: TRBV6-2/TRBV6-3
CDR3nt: TGTGCCAGTGAACGCGGGACTAGTCGGTACAATGAGCAGTTCTTC
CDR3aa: CASERGTSRYNEQFF

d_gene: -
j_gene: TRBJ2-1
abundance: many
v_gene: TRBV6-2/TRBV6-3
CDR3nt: TGTGCCAGCGCCCCTGGCTCCCCCAATGAGCAGTTCTTC
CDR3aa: CASAPGSPNEQFF

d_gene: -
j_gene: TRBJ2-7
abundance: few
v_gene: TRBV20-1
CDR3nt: TGCAGTGCTGCAACAGTTTTCTACGAGCAGTACTTC
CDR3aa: CSAATVFYEQYF

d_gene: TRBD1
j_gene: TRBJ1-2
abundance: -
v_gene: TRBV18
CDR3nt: TGTGCCAGCTCACCCGGGACAGGGGTCTATGGCTACACCTTC
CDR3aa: CASSPGTGVYGYTF

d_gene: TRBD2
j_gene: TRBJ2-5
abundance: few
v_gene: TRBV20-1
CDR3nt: TGCAGTGCTAGAACGGGGGGTCAAGAGACCCAGTACTTC
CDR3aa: CSARTGGQETQYF

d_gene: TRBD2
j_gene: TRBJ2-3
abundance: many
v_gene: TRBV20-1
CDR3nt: TGCAGTGCGAGCTTCCTAGCGGGGGGTACTTTT
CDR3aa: CSASFLAGGTF

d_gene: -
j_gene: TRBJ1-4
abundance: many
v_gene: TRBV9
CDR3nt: TGTGCCAGCAGCACGGGGACTATAGGGGGTGAAAAACTGTTTTTT
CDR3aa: CASSTGTIGGEKLFF

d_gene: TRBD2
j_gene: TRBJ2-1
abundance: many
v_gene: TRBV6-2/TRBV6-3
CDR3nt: TGTGCCAGCAAGGGACTAGCGGGTATTAACAATGAGCAGTTCTTC
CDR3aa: CASKGLAGINNEQFF

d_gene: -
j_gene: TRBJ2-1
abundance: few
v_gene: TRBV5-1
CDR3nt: TGCGCCAGCAGCTTGGCCAACCCCAATGAGCAGTTCTTC
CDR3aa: CASSLANPNEQFF

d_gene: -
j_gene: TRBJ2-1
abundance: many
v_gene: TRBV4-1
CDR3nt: TGCGCCAGCAGCCAAGATCAAGCCTACAATGAGCAGTTCTTC
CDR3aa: CASSQDQAYNEQFF

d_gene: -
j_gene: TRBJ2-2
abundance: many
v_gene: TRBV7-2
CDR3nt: TGTGCCAGCAGCTTAGTGTGGGACGGAAACACCGGGGAGCTGTTTTTT
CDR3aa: CASSLVWDGNTGELFF

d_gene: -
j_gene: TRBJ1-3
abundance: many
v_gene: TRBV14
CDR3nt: TGTGCCAGCAGCCCATTGGGTCCTGGAAACACCATATATTTT
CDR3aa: CASSPLGPGNTIYF

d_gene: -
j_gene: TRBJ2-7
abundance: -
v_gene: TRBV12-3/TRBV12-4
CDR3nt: TGTGCCAGCAGGCGTAACCCTGGGGACGAGCAGTACTTC
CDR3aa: CASRRNPGDEQYF

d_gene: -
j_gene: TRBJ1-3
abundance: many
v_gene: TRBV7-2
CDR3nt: TGTGCCAGCAGCTCACCCCTCGACTCCCGCTCTGGAAACACCATATATTTT
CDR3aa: CASSSPLDSRSGNTIYF

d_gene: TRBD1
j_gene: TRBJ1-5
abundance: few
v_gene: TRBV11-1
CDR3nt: TGTGCCAGCAGCTCAACGAGCCCAAGGGGGACAGTCAATCAGCCCCAGCATTTT
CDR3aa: CASSSTSPRGTVNQPQHF

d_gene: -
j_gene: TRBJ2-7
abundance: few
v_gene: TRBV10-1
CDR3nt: TGCGCCAGCAACCCGTCGGGGACCTACGAGCAGTACTTC
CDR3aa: CASNPSGTYEQYF

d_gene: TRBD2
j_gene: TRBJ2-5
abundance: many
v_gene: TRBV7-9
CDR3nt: TGTGCCAGCAGAACTAGCGGGGGGGCCGGGAAGACCCAGTACTTC
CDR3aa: CASRTSGGAGKTQYF

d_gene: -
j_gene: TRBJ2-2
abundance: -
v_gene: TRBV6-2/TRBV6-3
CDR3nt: TGTGCCAGCAGATCGACAAGAAACACCGGGGAGCTGTTTTTT
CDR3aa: CASRSTRNTGELFF

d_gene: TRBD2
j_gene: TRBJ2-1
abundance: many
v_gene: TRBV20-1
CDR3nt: TGCAGTGCGCGGACTAGCCCGGAGGGGTACAATGAGCAGTTCTTC
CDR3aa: CSARTSPEGYNEQFF

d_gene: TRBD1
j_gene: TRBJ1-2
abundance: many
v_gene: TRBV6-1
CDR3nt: TGTGCCAGCAGTGAGACAGGGGTCTATGGCTACACCTTC
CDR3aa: CASSETGVYGYTF

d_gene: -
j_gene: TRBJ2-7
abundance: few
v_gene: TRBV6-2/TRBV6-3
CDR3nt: TGTGCCAGCAGTCCCCGCCGAGACAGAGACTACGAGCAGTACTTC
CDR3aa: CASSPRRDRDYEQYF

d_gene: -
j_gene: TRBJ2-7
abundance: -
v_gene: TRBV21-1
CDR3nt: TGTGCCAGCAGCAAAGCGTGGCGGGGGCATGAGGGCGAGCAGTACTTC
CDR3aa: CASSKAWRGHEGEQYF

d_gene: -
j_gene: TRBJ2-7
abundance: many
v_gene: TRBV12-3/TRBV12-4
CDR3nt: TGTGCCAGCACACTGGGAGGAGGCACCTACGAGCAGTACTTC
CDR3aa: CASTLGGGTYEQYF

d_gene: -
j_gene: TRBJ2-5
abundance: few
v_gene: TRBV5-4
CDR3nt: TGTGCCAGCAGCTTGAGCCAGAGCCCCCAGTACTTC
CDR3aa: CASSLSQSPQYF

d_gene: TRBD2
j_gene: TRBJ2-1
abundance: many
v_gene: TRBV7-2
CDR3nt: TGTGCCAGCAGTGTAGGGGGTCCACTAGCGGGGGGCACCTACAATGAGCAGTTCTTC
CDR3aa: CASSVGGPLAGGTYNEQFF

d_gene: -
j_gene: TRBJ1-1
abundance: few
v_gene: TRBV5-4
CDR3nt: TGTGCCAGCAGCTTGGCCCCGGGACGCCCTGGGCCATTGAACACTGAAGCTTTCTTT
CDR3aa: CASSLAPGRPGPLNTEAFF